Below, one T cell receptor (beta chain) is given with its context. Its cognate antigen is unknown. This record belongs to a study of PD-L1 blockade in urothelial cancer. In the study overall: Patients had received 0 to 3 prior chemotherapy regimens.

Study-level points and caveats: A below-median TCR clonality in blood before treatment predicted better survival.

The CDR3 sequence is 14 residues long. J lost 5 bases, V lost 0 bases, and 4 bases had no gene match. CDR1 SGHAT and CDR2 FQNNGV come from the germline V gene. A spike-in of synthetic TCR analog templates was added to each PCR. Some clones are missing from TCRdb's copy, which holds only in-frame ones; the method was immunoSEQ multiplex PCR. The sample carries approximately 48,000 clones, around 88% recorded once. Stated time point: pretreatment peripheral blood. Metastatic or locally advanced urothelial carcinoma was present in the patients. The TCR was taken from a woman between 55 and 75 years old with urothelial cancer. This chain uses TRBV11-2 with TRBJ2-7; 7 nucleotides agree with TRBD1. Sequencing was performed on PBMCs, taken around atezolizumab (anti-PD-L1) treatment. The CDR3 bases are TGTGCCAGCAGCTTAGAGGGAGACAGGGACGAGCAGTACTTC. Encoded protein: CASSLEGDRDEQYF.